A single sample gave rise to the 14 T cell receptor beta chains below, sequenced in a study of blood T cell repertoires in COVID-19 (dated by TCRdb to about 2020). The library was produced with the immunoSEQ multiplex PCR assay. Sourced from immuneACCESS, this table was stored by TCRdb with only in-frame sequences that have V and J called. A share of the clones is absent; for the studies checked, an unresolved V gene accounts for under half, and the remainder has no known explanation. Within this sample are about 230,000 clones, with around 83% of them counted one time only. Of the sample, just under 7.5% falls within the top ten clones. The sequencing input was peripheral blood. These TCRs come from a woman between 50 and 59 years old with acute or convalescent COVID-19.

The chain joins TRBV19 to TRBJ2-5, with 8 positions matching TRBD2. There are 15 residues in the CDR3. The germline V gene has CDR1 LNHDA and CDR2 SQIVND (reference sequence). V was clipped by 4 bases and J by 5 bases; unmatched bases: 9. The CDR3 loop is CASSRGGRSEETQYF. As DNA, the CDR3 is TGTGCCAGTAGTAGGGGCGGGAGGTCCGAGGAGACCCAGTACTTC.

The V call is TRBV28, the J call TRBJ2-7; 9 bases map to TRBD1. Germline values: CDR1 MDHEN, CDR2 SYDVKM. Germline trimming cut 6 bases from V and 3 bases from J; bases unmatched to any gene: 12. The CDR3 totals 16 residues. This CDR3 reads CASSLGGDRVFYEQYF. For the CDR3, the DNA is TGTGCCAGCAGCTTGGGTGGGGACAGGGTTTTCTACGAGCAGTACTTC.

The chain joins TRBV6-1 to TRBJ2-1; a weak D match, TRBD1 (8 bases). CDR1 MNHNS and CDR2 SASEGT come from the germline V gene. V lost 2 bases and J lost 0, with 11 bases in between. The CDR3 length is 16 residues. This chain's CDR3 is CASSETGGGSYNEQFF. The CDR3 DNA reads TGTGCCAGCAGTGAAACAGGGGGGGGCTCCTACAATGAGCAGTTCTTC.

This clone was detected a few times. The chain is built from TRBV3-1 (or the pseudogene TRBV3-2) and TRBJ1-5; 7 bases match TRBD1. The V gene's germline CDR1 is LGHDT and CDR2 YNNKEL (reference sequence). The CDR3 is 13 amino acids. J gave up 7 bases and V 4 bases, and 4 bases lay outside the gene matches. The CDR3 DNA reads as TGTGCCAGCAGCCGAGACAGGGAACAGCCCCAGCATTTT. Translation: CASSRDREQPQHF.

V usage is TRBV7-9 and J usage is TRBJ2-3; 10 nucleotides match TRBD2. CDR3 length: 19 residues. Germline CDR1 and CDR2: SEHNR and FQNEAQ (reference sequence). V lost 1 base, J lost 1 base, and 11 bases stayed unmatched. CDR3 nucleotide sequence: TGTGCCAGCAGCTTAGATCGCCTCCTAGCGGGGGAGCGCACAGATACGCAGTATTTT. Translating it yields CASSLDRLLAGERTDTQYF.

The J gene is TRBJ1-4, the V gene TRBV5-1; tentatively, D is TRBD1 (6 bases). The CDR3 is made up of 14 amino acids. From germline, CDR1 is SGHRS and CDR2 YFSETQ. V lost 8 bases and J 4 bases, leaving 15 bases between the germline ends. In nucleotides, the CDR3 is TGCGCCAGTTCCCAGGGGCAGTATAATGAAAAACTGTTTTTT. Translated: CASSQGQYNEKLFF.

The J gene is TRBJ1-2, the V gene TRBV28; tentative D call: TRBD1 (5 bases). V was clipped by 10 bases and J by 1 base, with 13 bases between them. The CDR3 has 13 residues. Germline V lookup: CDR1 MDHEN, CDR2 SYDVKM. The CDR3 DNA is TGTGCCACCTATCCCAGGGTTAACTATGGCTACACCTTC. The encoded protein is CATYPRVNYGYTF.

This clone was seen a single time. The chain carries TRBV19 and TRBJ2-1; 10 positions match TRBD2. V lost 5 bases and J lost 6; bases outside the gene matches: 7. This CDR3 is built from 15 residues. Germline V CDR1 and CDR2: LNHDA, SQIVND (reference sequence). The CDR3 DNA reads as TGTGCCAGTAGTGCACTAGCGGGGTCTCTCAATGAGCAGTTCTTC. It specifies CASSALAGSLNEQFF.

This chain joins TRBV30 and TRBJ2-3; D may be TRBD1 (5 bases). Per germline, CDR1 GTSNPN and CDR2 SVGIG (reference sequence). This CDR3 has 19 amino acids. Trimming took off 1 base at V and 5 bases at J, with 28 bases between the two ends. The chain's CDR3 is CAWSAYVPATGAPRDTQYF. DNA for the CDR3: TGTGCCTGGAGTGCATACGTCCCTGCGACTGGGGCCCCAAGAGATACGCAGTATTTT.

The chain couples TRBV2 to TRBJ2-2, with 10 nucleotides matching TRBD2. The CDR3 consists of 14 residues. The junction had 6 bases not matched to a gene; V was cut back by 7 bases and J by 7 bases. Germline loops: CDR1 SNHLY, CDR2 FYNNEI. Here the CDR3 reads CASIPSGSHGELFF. The CDR3 nucleotides read TGTGCCAGCATCCCTAGCGGGAGTCACGGGGAGCTGTTTTTT. The complete variable domain, with remaining parts taken from reference TRBV2 and TRBJ2-2, reads EPEVTQTPSHQVTQMGQEVILRCVPISNHLYFYWYRQILGQKVEFLVSFYNNEISEKSEIFDDQFSVERPDGSNFTLKIRSTKLEDSAMYFCASIPSGSHGELFFGEGSRLTVL.

V and J are TRBV5-1 and TRBJ1-1, with D perhaps matching TRBD1 (5 bases). The CDR3 spans 14 residues. Per germline, CDR1 SGHRS and CDR2 YFSETQ. Trimming left V 6 bases short and J 4 bases short, with 16 bases between. The CDR3, as DNA: TGCGCCAGCACTCAGATCGTGGGGGGCACTGAAGCTTTCTTT. Its protein is CASTQIVGGTEAFF.

The chain is built from TRBV5-4 and TRBJ2-1; 9 bases are a match to TRBD2. The CDR3 length is 16 residues. The germline V gene encodes CDR1 SGHNT and CDR2 YYREEE (reference sequence). J gave up 10 bases and V 4 bases, and 15 bases lay outside the gene matches. This CDR3 is CASSSLRGGRAGEQFF. Written as DNA, the CDR3 is TGTGCCAGCAGCAGTTTGCGCGGCGGGAGGGCGGGAGAGCAGTTCTTC.

In DNA form, the CDR3 reads TGTGCCAGCAGTTCTCCGGGACAGGGGAACAATGAGCAGTTCTTC. This gives the protein CASSSPGQGNNEQFF. The chain has TRBV28 and TRBJ2-1; 10 nucleotides align to TRBD1. V gave up 4 bases and J gave up 5 bases; unmatched junction bases: 5. This CDR3 comprises 15 residues. The germline V gene encodes CDR1 MDHEN and CDR2 SYDVKM.

This clone was recorded only once. The V gene is TRBV19, the J gene TRBJ2-5; possible D gene TRBD2, 5 bases. Germline CDR1 reads LNHDA; CDR2 reads SQIVND (reference sequence). The V end lost 5 bases, the J end lost 5 bases, and 12 bases lay between the germline ends. The CDR3 loop spans 13 amino acids. The CDR3 DNA reads TGTGCCAGTAGTGGCCTAGCTGGGGAGACCCAGTACTTC. This gives the protein CASSGLAGETQYF.